This T cell receptor (beta chain) was identified in a study of regulatory T cells in long-lasting Graves disease. Overall study context: Over 5 years of antithyroid drugs with positive TSH receptor antibodies was taken to mean persistent Graves' disease. General study points: Since the sample size was small, accuracy may have been reduced. TRBV28, TRBJ1-2 and TRBJ2-5 were segments that persistent disease favored.

Time point here: persistent/refractory GD, antithyroid drugs over 5 years with positive TRAb. RNA from PBMCs was the source of the TCR library. Peripheral blood, 7 to 9.5 milliliters of it, was drawn into EDTA tubes. This CDR3 is built from 16 residues. Germline V gene lookup returns CDR1 SGDLS and CDR2 YYNGEE. Trimming cost V 0 bases and J 3 bases, with 16 bases left between them. This clonotype was recorded a few times. The target antigen is unknown. The authors built TCR beta libraries using iRepertoire HTBI primers and Arm-PCR of CDR3 regions. TCRdb redid the calling of the multiplex PCR reads with MiXCR, one entry per CDR3 protein. The data show about 310,000 distinct CDR3 sequences, around 23% seen once.

The chain combines TRBV9 with TRBJ2-7; D is possibly TRBD1 or TRBD2 (6 bases each). The sequence came from a female donor with Graves disease. This specimen consisted of peripheral blood mononuclear cells (PBMCs), obtained when the disease was refractory, from a patient treated with antithyroid drugs. In DNA form, the CDR3 reads TGTGCCAGCAGCGTAGGTCGGGGGCCCGGGATCTACGAGCAGTACTTC. This sequence encodes CASSVGRGPGIYEQYF.